This T cell receptor (beta chain) was profiled in a study of T cell changes during pregnancy in multiple sclerosis. Some clones are missing from TCRdb's copy, which holds only in-frame ones; the method was immunoSEQ multiplex PCR. The sample has some 50,000 clones, around 93% seen once. The V end lost 1 base, the J end lost 1 base, and 4 bases lay between the germline ends. Germline V gene sequence: CDR1 LGHNT, CDR2 FRNRAP. The CDR3 consists of 13 residues. This receptor was identified in a female donor with multiple sclerosis, enrolled in a pregnancy study. This chain uses TRBV12-5 with TRBJ1-1; D ambiguous. The sequenced sample was CD8+ T cells from peripheral blood mononuclear cells, obtained in the second trimester of pregnancy. The chain's CDR3 is CASGLAKNTEAFF. The CDR3 nucleotides are TGTGCTAGTGGTTTGGCAAAGAACACTGAAGCTTTCTTT.